Shown below are 24 T cell receptor beta chains from a single sample sequenced in a study of radiotherapy plus CTLA-4 blockade in lung cancer. Some clones are missing from TCRdb's copy, which holds only in-frame ones; the method was immunoSEQ multiplex PCR. The profile shows some 15,000 clones, 70% to 85% of them singletons. Here the sequenced sample was peripheral blood, taken from a patient treated with radiotherapy plus ipilimumab. All receptors come from a human donor with non-small cell lung cancer whose response to radiotherapy plus ipilimumab could not be evaluated.

The gene calls are TRBV30 and TRBJ1-2; 10 bases agree with TRBD1. The CDR3 is 18 residues long. Trimming removed 3 bases from V and 8 bases from J; junction bases left unmatched: 21. The germline CDR1 and CDR2 sequences are GTSNPN and SVGIG (reference sequence). The CDR3 region is CAWRIRGQGFARLRGYTF. As DNA, the CDR3 is TGTGCCTGGAGGATCCGGGGACAGGGGTTTGCGAGGCTTAGGGGCTACACCTTC.

This chain uses TRBV10-3 with TRBJ1-2; 7 bases match TRBD1. Trimming removed 0 bases from V and 8 bases from J; junction bases left unmatched: 9. The CDR3 consists of 15 residues. CDR1 and CDR2 (germline): ENHRY, SYGVKD. CDR3 residues: CAISESIEGAGGYTF. In DNA, the CDR3 is TGTGCCATCAGTGAGTCCATCGAGGGGGCAGGAGGCTACACCTTC.

The genes are TRBV5-1 and TRBJ2-1, with a tentative D call TRBD1 (6 bases). There are 12 residues in the CDR3. With 2 bases removed from V and 10 bases from J, the gap between germline ends came to 10 bases. Germline V CDR1 and CDR2: SGHRS, YFSETQ. The CDR3 sequence is CASSLTQGEQFF. The CDR3 DNA reads as TGCGCCAGCAGCTTAACCCAGGGGGAGCAGTTCTTC.

The chain carries TRBV5-1 and TRBJ1-1; the D is unclear. CDR3 length: 13 amino acids. Germline values: CDR1 SGHRS, CDR2 YFSETQ. V lost 5 bases and J 5 bases, leaving 13 bases between the germline ends. The CDR3 loop is CASREGVGTEAFF. The CDR3 DNA sequence: TGCGCCAGCAGGGAGGGAGTAGGAACTGAAGCTTTCTTT.

The chain employs TRBV30 and TRBJ1-2, with a tentative D call TRBD1 (6 bases). CDR1 GTSNPN and CDR2 SVGIG come from the germline V gene (reference sequence). Trimming removed 2 bases at V and 0 bases at J, with 16 bases between. The CDR3 contains 16 residues. CDR3 sequence reads: CAWSSGGLLSNYGYTF. Here the CDR3 DNA reads TGTGCCTGGAGTTCGGGGGGCCTCCTTTCTAACTATGGCTACACCTTC.

CDR3 protein: CASSFADRNTGELFF. The DNA for the CDR3 is TGTGCCAGCAGCTTTGCGGACAGAAACACCGGGGAGCTGTTTTTT. The chain has TRBV5-6 and TRBJ2-2; TRBD1 might be the D (6 bases). Per the germline V gene, CDR1 is SGHDT and CDR2 is YYEEEE. The CDR3 spans 15 residues. V lost 2 bases to trimming and J lost 2 bases, with 10 bases between them.

The rearrangement links TRBV18 to TRBJ2-1, with 7 bases lining up with TRBD2. CDR1 and CDR2 (germline): KGHSH, LQKENI. The CDR3 is made up of 16 amino acids. J gave up 9 bases and V 0 bases, and 11 bases lay outside the gene matches. CDR3 bases: TGTGCCAGCTCACCACCTATAGCGGGCTGGGGTAGTGAGCAGTTCTTC. This sequence encodes CASSPPIAGWGSEQFF.

The rearrangement links TRBV7-9 to TRBJ1-4, with 10 positions matching TRBD1. The germline gives CDR1 SEHNR, CDR2 FQNEAQ (reference sequence). J was trimmed by 0 bases and V by 3 bases; bases with no gene match: 4. This CDR3 contains 17 residues. The CDR3 nucleotides are TGTGCCAGCAGCTTGACAGGGGGCTCGGCAACTAATGAAAAACTGTTTTTT. Protein sequence: CASSLTGGSATNEKLFF.

The V call is TRBV11-2, the J call TRBJ1-4; no clear D gene. CDR3 size: 14 residues. The V gene's germline CDR1 is SGHAT and CDR2 FQNNGV. Trimming stripped 0 bases from V and 3 bases from J, with 5 bases between. CDR3 nucleotide sequence: TGTGCCAGCAGCTTAGAGGGCGCTAATGAAAAACTGTTTTTT. It codes for CASSLEGANEKLFF. The variable domain in full, with the rest retrieved from reference TRBV11-2 and TRBJ1-4, is EAGVAQSPRYKIIEKRQSVAFWCNPISGHATLYWYQQILGQGPKLLIQFQNNGVVDDSQLPKDRFSAERLKGVDSTLKIQPAKLEDSAVYLCASSLEGANEKLFFGSGTQLSVL.

As regards this clone: The sample contains more than one DNA sequence encoding this CDR3. The chain couples TRBV7-9 to TRBJ2-5, with D unclear. The V end lost 1 base, the J end lost 4 bases, and 10 bases lay between the germline ends. Germline V gene data show CDR1 as SEHNR and CDR2 as FQNEAQ (reference sequence). The CDR3 is made up of 14 amino acids. This CDR3 is CASSLGSAGETQYF. CDR3 nucleotide sequence: TGTGCCAGCAGCTTAGGGAGCGCCGGAGAGACCCAGTACTTC.

The chain links TRBV19 to TRBJ1-5; a weak D match, TRBD1 (6 bases). Trimming pared 7 bases from V and 9 bases from J, leaving 19 bases between. This CDR3 is 14 amino acids long. Germline V gene data show CDR1 as LNHDA and CDR2 as SQIVND (reference sequence). The DNA for the CDR3 is TGTGCCAGTACGACCCACAGGGATCGTGGGCCCCAGCATTTT. Translating gives CASTTHRDRGPQHF. Full variable domain (missing parts from reference TRBV19 and TRBJ1-5): DGGITQSPKYLFRKEGQNVTLSCEQNLNHDAMYWYRQDPGQGLRLIYYSQIVNDFQKGDIAEGYSVSREKKESFPLTVTSAQKNPTAFYLCASTTHRDRGPQHFGDGTRLSIL.

The chain is built from TRBV19 and TRBJ2-7, with a weak D call TRBD1 (6 bases). The CDR3 is 11 residues long. Germline V gene sequence: CDR1 LNHDA, CDR2 SQIVND (reference sequence). V lost 3 bases, J lost 6 bases, and 6 bases lay in between. Here the CDR3 DNA reads TGTGCCAGTAGTATCAGGGGCGAGCAGTACTTC. Its protein product is CASSIRGEQYF.

This clone has just a few counts. The chain joins TRBV5-1 to TRBJ2-7; 9 positions match TRBD2. J was trimmed by 3 bases and V by 2 bases; bases with no gene match: 6. Germline CDR1 SGHRS, CDR2 YFSETQ. CDR3 length: 15 amino acids. The CDR3: CASSLASGADYEQYF. DNA of the CDR3: TGCGCCAGCAGCTTAGCTAGCGGGGCGGACTACGAGCAGTACTTC.

The V call is TRBV4-2, the J call TRBJ2-1, with TRBD2 identical over 9 bases. V shed 0 bases, J shed 8 bases, and the junction held 8 bases outside the gene matches. The germline gives CDR1 LGHNA, CDR2 YNFKEQ. CDR3 length equals 16 residues. Here the CDR3 DNA reads TGTGCCAGCAGCCAAGATAAGGCGGGGGGGCTCTATGAGCAGTTCTTC. This codes for CASSQDKAGGLYEQFF.

V gene TRBV5-6 combines with J gene TRBJ1-2; TRBD1 agrees at 11 bases. J lost 8 bases, V lost 4 bases, and 13 bases had no gene match. Germline CDR1 and CDR2: SGHDT and YYEEEE. The CDR3 runs 16 residues. The CDR3 DNA follows: TGTGCCAGCAGCCCCTTGGGACAGGGGGACGTACAGGGCTACACCTTC. It translates to CASSPLGQGDVQGYTF.

The V gene is TRBV30, the J gene TRBJ2-4; 7 nucleotides agree with TRBD2. The germline V gene has CDR1 GTSNPN and CDR2 SVGIG (reference sequence). V shed 0 bases and J 7 bases; nucleotides not matched to a gene: 3. The CDR3 consists of 13 residues. The CDR3 region has the DNA TGTGCCTGGAGTGTTGGGGGGGATAACATTCAGTACTTC. Residues: CAWSVGGDNIQYF.

This chain links TRBV11-2 with TRBJ1-5, with unresolved D. Trimming took 1 base from V and 6 from J, leaving 10 bases between them. Per the germline V gene, CDR1 is SGHAT and CDR2 is FQNNGV. The CDR3 extends over 14 amino acids. The CDR3 loop is CASSLGEGGQPQHF. The CDR3 DNA sequence: TGTGCCAGCAGCTTAGGGGAGGGTGGTCAGCCCCAGCATTTT.

The J gene is TRBJ1-4, the V gene TRBV19, with D perhaps TRBD1 (6 bases). This CDR3 spans 12 amino acids. The V end was cut by 5 bases, the J end by 7 bases, with 8 bases between. The V gene's germline CDR1 is LNHDA and CDR2 SQIVND (reference sequence). The CDR3 sequence is CASSVRGEKLFF. In DNA form, the CDR3 reads TGTGCCAGTAGTGTCAGGGGTGAAAAACTGTTTTTT.

V is TRBV2 and J is TRBJ2-1; D ambiguous. This CDR3 comprises 12 residues. Per germline, CDR1 SNHLY and CDR2 FYNNEI. The ends were cut back, 0 bases at V and 10 bases at J, with 7 bases in the middle. CDR3 coding DNA: TGTGCCAGCAGTGAAGCAAGCCCAGAGCAGTTCTTC. This gives the protein CASSEASPEQFF.

The chain is built from TRBV4-1 and TRBJ1-1; D is uncertain. Deletions cut 6 bases from V and 3 bases from J, with 5 bases between. CDR1 is MGHRA, CDR2 YSYEKL, per germline. There are 11 residues in the CDR3. The CDR3 DNA sequence: TGCGCCAGCAGAACTTACACTGAAGCTTTCTTT. It is translated as CASRTYTEAFF.

This clone is a singleton in its sample. The chain recombines TRBV9 with TRBJ1-2; perhaps TRBD1 as D (6 bases). With 4 bases removed from V and 3 bases from J, the gap between germline ends came to 28 bases. Per the germline V gene, CDR1 is SGDLS and CDR2 is YYNGEE. This CDR3 contains 19 residues. The chain's CDR3 is CASSNTGGQGGRSHYGYTF. The DNA of the CDR3 is TGTGCCAGCAGCAATACGGGGGGGCAGGGAGGACGGAGTCACTATGGCTACACCTTC.

The rearrangement links TRBV19 to TRBJ1-6; D call uncertain. The CDR3 covers 13 residues. V was pared by 7 bases and J by 3 bases, with 7 bases between. Germline CDR1 LNHDA, CDR2 SQIVND (reference sequence). This CDR3 is CASNQFYNSPLHF. The CDR3 DNA reads TGTGCCAGTAACCAGTTCTATAATTCACCCCTCCACTTT.

J is TRBJ1-2 and V is TRBV7-9; D is unresolved. The germline V gene has CDR1 SEHNR and CDR2 FQNEAQ (reference sequence). This CDR3 has 14 residues. Between the trimmed V and J ends, which lost 5 bases and 3 bases, there was a span of 13 bases. The CDR3 DNA reads TGTGCCAGCAGCGGCAGTGGAGAACACTATGGCTACACCTTC. It yields the protein CASSGSGEHYGYTF.

The chain is built from TRBV6-4 and TRBJ1-1; 8 bases match TRBD1. The CDR3 is 14 amino acids. Germline V gene data show CDR1 as MRHNA and CDR2 as SNTAGT. The V and J ends lost 6 bases and 4 bases, in that order; junction bases with no gene match: 7. CDR3 in DNA: TGTGCCAGCAGACCTACAGGGGGTTTCACTGAAGCTTTCTTT. Residues: CASRPTGGFTEAFF.